This TCR beta chain was documented in a study of early stage breast cancer tumors. Turning to the study itself: Most invasive tumors, about 75% of the 16, were ER+/PR+/HER2-. Study-wide findings and caveats: Compared with adjacent normal breast, tumors showed about 2.4-fold denser, more clonal T cells.

With respect to this clone: As yet, its antigen is unknown.

Profiling relied on immunoSEQ multiplex PCR, and the TCRdb table lists in-frame clones only, not all of them. The table has more than 60,000 clones, roughly 84% seen once. The TCR sequence derives from a person between 60 and 69 years old with breast cancer. Sequencing was carried out using blood.

The CDR3 nucleotides read TGTGCCAGCCGGGGGCCTACGGGACTGAACACCGGGGAGCTGTTTTTT. It yields the protein CASRGPTGLNTGELFF. The chain combines TRBV6-6 with TRBJ2-2; tentatively, D is TRBD1 or TRBD2 (6 bases each). Germline V gene sequence: CDR1 MNHNY, CDR2 SVGAGI (reference sequence). V lost 8 bases and J 1 base, leaving 17 bases between the germline ends. The CDR3 runs 16 residues.